This T cell receptor (beta chain) was profiled in a study of regulatory T cells in long-lasting Graves disease. Study-wide findings and caveats: Accuracy was perhaps lowered by the small sample size.

Through Arm-PCR of CDR3 regions and iRepertoire HTBI primers, TCR beta libraries were built. Original processing methods: Identification of gene segments yielded approximately 62 TRBV and 14 TRBJ across samples. TCRdb called the multiplex PCR reads again in MiXCR, with one record for every CDR3 protein. TCRdb's processing, not the study's, gives the V and J calls here. Of 500,000 to 700,000 distinct CDR3 sequences in the sample, approximately 15% were seen once. Time point reported: newly diagnosed GD, antithyroid drugs for less than 3 months. There was RNA extracted from PBMCs, and the TCR library was made from it. Note on this clonotype: Its specificity is not known.

Trimming shortened V by 5 bases and J by 6 bases, and 15 bases separated the two germline ends. CDR3 length equals 14 residues. CDR1 and CDR2 from the germline V gene are SGHTA and FQGNSA. These data were also filed under a second study, of T cells in Graves' hyperthyroidism and ophthalmopathy. That report notes: Clinical symptoms, serum thyroxine and TRAb, thyroid ultrasound and orbital computed tomography were used for the diagnoses. HTBI primers were used for first-round RT-PCR of the TCR CDR3.

This material consisted of peripheral blood mononuclear cells (PBMCs), taken at new diagnosis, from a patient treated with antithyroid drugs. V gene TRBV7-2 combines with J gene TRBJ2-3; no clear D. The clonotype originates from a woman aged 25 to 39 with Graves disease. CDR3 sequence: CASSIMGDGDTQYF. The CDR3 region has the DNA TGTGCCAGCAGCATAATGGGCGACGGGGATACGCAGTATTTT. Complete variable domain (other parts from reference TRBV7-2 and TRBJ2-3): GAGVSQSPSNKVTEKGKDVELRCDPISGHTALYWYRQSLGQGLEFLIYFQGNSAPDKSGLPSDRFSAERTGGSVSTLTIQRTQQEDSAVYLCASSIMGDGDTQYFGPGTRLTVL.